This TCR beta chain appears in the sequencing data of a study of siplizumab effects on memory and regulatory T cells. Assay: immunoSEQ multiplex PCR; the TCRdb copy retains only in-frame clones and omits some. The data hold about 91,000 clones, with under 95% observed a single time. In regard to this clone: As yet, its antigen is unknown.

Broader study findings: The authors did not confirm suppressive function in proliferating Tregs from siplizumab cultures. The mapping of alloreactive clones to unstimulated subsets covered only a minor fraction of them.

The CDR3 has 15 residues. V was clipped by 6 bases and J by 11 bases, with 25 bases between them. CDR1 and CDR2 (germline): LNHDA, SQIVND (reference sequence). The sequenced material came from CD8+ T cells sorted from blood. This chain links TRBV19 with TRBJ1-1; the D gene is possibly TRBD1 (5 bases). The TCR sequence derives from a human donor in good health. The CDR3 reads CASRYSRDPRFGAFF. CDR3 sequence (DNA): TGTGCCAGTAGATATAGCCGGGACCCCCGATTTGGGGCTTTCTTT.